Detailed here is one T cell receptor beta chain. Antigen: not known. Germline CDR1 reads SEHNR; CDR2 reads FQNEAQ (reference sequence). There are 15 residues in the CDR3. V lost 2 bases, J lost 8 bases, and 10 bases stayed unmatched. This sample was included in a study of T cell responses to AZD1222 COVID-19 vaccine. Study-level points and caveats: CD4 TCRs associated with vaccination spanned spike, dominating at 160-218 and 743-854. Clonal diversity may have been underestimated in mostly white British donors. There were repertoire samples only from the period after the peak T cell response. Spike-specific TCR breadth and depth grew following two AZD1222 doses.

Clones were sequenced by immunoSEQ multiplex PCR, and TCRdb holds only the in-frame ones, with some missing. The sample includes 180,000 or so clones, approximately 90% of them seen just once. The V and J genes are TRBV7-9 and TRBJ1-2; 8 nucleotides align to TRBD1. This TCR was sampled from an adult who received the AZD1222 COVID-19 vaccine. The material was peripheral blood, obtained 28 days after the second AZD1222 dose. CDR3 in amino acids: CASSLRGRGLGGYTF. In DNA form, the CDR3 reads TGTGCCAGCAGCTTACGCGGCAGGGGGCTAGGGGGCTACACCTTC.